The present T cell receptor beta chain was sequenced within a study of cytomegalovirus exposure and HLA in healthy donors (dated by TCRdb to 2016 to 2017). About the investigation overall: According to a later analysis, one platform produced both the roughly 110 validation repertoires and the 730 or so repertoires of the first cohort. The study aimed to test whether signatures of past pathogen exposure could be identified by cataloging public T cell receptors. Along with the approximately 670-subject first cohort, a separate validation cohort of about 110 different subjects was used. High-throughput TCR immunosequencing, statistical association of individual TCRs with disease status, and machine learning were combined to predict cytomegalovirus infection status. Here is what the overall study found, with its caveats: A total of 150 or so TCR beta chains were listed by the study as associated with cytomegalovirus. Subsequent analysis determined that TCRs grouped into clusters in the first cohort also showed a tendency toward co-occurrence across the 120 or so validation repertoires, and 94% of cluster scores exceeded 0. The authors suggested that the approach could potentially be generalized to other disease states and immunological phenotypes. While some public TCRs were present in many individuals, most TCR sequences turned up only very rarely across donors. The classifier was reported to diagnose cytomegalovirus status with high specificity and sensitivity in both the original cohort and the validation cohort. A later analysis had no HLA typing for the validation cohort, so co-occurrence there was scored across all 120 repertoires. In vitro tests confirmed that a few of the cytomegalovirus-associated TCR beta chains recognize cytomegalovirus antigens.

The donors were included in the validation cohort of 130 or so subjects, a group kept apart from the approximately 670-subject first cohort. The library was obtained by the immunoSEQ multiplex PCR assay. Concerning the study's data processing: A statistical classification framework was built to diagnose cytomegalovirus status from the catalog of TCR beta chain sequences. Drawn from immuneACCESS, this table holds only the in-frame rearrangements with V and J called that TCRdb kept. Clones are partly lost; checked studies trace under half to an unresolved V gene and leave the rest unexplained. The V and J calls and clone size come from that table; D and trimming were worked out from the DNA. Across this sample there are some 200,000 clones, with about 90% seen only once. Jointly, the top ten make up approximately 0.99% of the sample. This clone has more than one count but fewer than ten. Its specific antigen is unknown. Base qualities are not at hand, and no much larger clone is one base apart.

The germline V gene encodes CDR1 SGHVS and CDR2 FNYEAQ. There are 14 amino acids in the CDR3, from cysteine to phenylalanine inclusive. CDR3 DNA only is kept here, 42 bases in frame from base 1. V lost 1 base and J lost 6 bases; the stretch between them is 12 bases long. The specimen sequenced was PBMCs. The clonotype comes from a woman aged 18-29 years in good health and CMV-seronegative. The chain employs TRBV7-6 and TRBJ1-2, with the D gene not confidently named. The CDR3 sequence is CASSLVASSDGYTF. The DNA sequence is as follows: TGTGCCAGCAGCTTAGTAGCAAGTAGCGATGGCTACACCTTC.